This entry lists 24 T cell receptor beta chains sequenced from one sample in a study of long-term antiretroviral therapy in people with HIV. At survey level, the immunoSEQ assay was run in its v3.0 version. Clones were read by immunoSEQ multiplex PCR, and TCRdb kept only the in-frame ones, dropping some. Found here are roughly 42,000 clones, around 85% of them singletons; the top ten hold 4.5% to 6%. The starting material was unsorted PBMCs, obtained 3.1 years after starting antiretroviral therapy. These receptor sequences come from a woman aged 50 to 65 with HIV.

In its sample, this clone was seen once. The rearrangement uses TRBV27 and TRBJ2-7, with D maybe TRBD1 (6 bases). Trimming stripped 5 bases from V and 1 base from J, with 15 bases between. CDR1 is MNHEY and CDR2 is SMNVEV in the germline V gene (reference sequence). The CDR3 length is 15 residues. CDR3 residues: CASSPSTGHSYEQYF. CDR3 sequence (DNA): TGTGCCAGCAGTCCATCCACGGGACATTCCTACGAGCAGTACTTC.

This sequence joins TRBV30 and TRBJ1-4, with 7 bases aligning to TRBD1. J was trimmed by 7 bases and V by 5 bases; bases with no gene match: 7. This CDR3 has 13 residues. Germline loops: CDR1 GTSNPN, CDR2 SVGIG (reference sequence). CDR3 coding DNA: TGTGCCTGGGGGACAGCTCTGGGTGAAAAACTGTTTTTT. Its translation is CAWGTALGEKLFF.

V is TRBV29-1 and J is TRBJ1-2; 9 bases match TRBD1. J lost 8 bases, V lost 4 bases, and 11 bases had no gene match. CDR3 size: 14 residues. Germline values: CDR1 SQVTM, CDR2 ANQGSEA. CDR3 protein: CSVARDRQGEGYTF. The CDR3 DNA sequence: TGCAGCGTTGCCCGGGACAGACAGGGGGAGGGCTACACCTTC.

The chain carries TRBV10-1 and TRBJ1-5, with D possibly TRBD1 on 6 matching bases. CDR1 and CDR2 from the germline V gene are WNHNN and SYGVQD (reference sequence). This CDR3 region has 14 residues. V was trimmed by 6 bases and J by 3 bases, leaving 12 bases between them. CDR3 protein: CASRKQGVNQPQHF. CDR3 DNA sequence: TGCGCCAGCAGAAAACAGGGTGTCAATCAGCCCCAGCATTTT.

The CDR3 DNA is TGTGCCAGCAAGAACAGGGGGGCTCACGAGCAGTACTTC. Encoded protein: CASKNRGAHEQYF. The chain combines TRBV6-5 with TRBJ2-7, with TRBD1 matching 8 bases. V was clipped by 7 bases and J by 5 bases; unmatched bases: 7. The CDR3 contains 13 residues. The germline V gene encodes CDR1 MNHEY and CDR2 SVGAGI.

The chain has TRBV7-9 and TRBJ1-5; no clear D gene. The V end lost 3 bases, the J end lost 3 bases, and 9 bases lay between the germline ends. CDR3 size: 14 residues. Germline CDR1 reads SEHNR; CDR2 reads FQNEAQ (reference sequence). The CDR3 loop reads CASSLSGNNQPQHF. The CDR3 DNA reads TGTGCCAGCAGCTTGAGCGGGAACAATCAGCCCCAGCATTTT.

V and J are TRBV7-2 and TRBJ1-5; tentatively, D is TRBD1 (6 bases). The germline V and J ends were trimmed by 5 bases and 4 bases, with 15 bases remaining between them. The CDR3 spans 15 residues. Germline CDR1 reads SGHTA; CDR2 reads FQGNSA. For the CDR3, the DNA is TGTGCCAGCAGCGCGCGGACAGCAACTAATCAGCCCCAGCATTTT. Translating gives CASSARTATNQPQHF.

The chain is built from TRBV27 and TRBJ2-5; D is unclear. V was clipped by 5 bases and J by 0 bases, with 7 bases between them. The CDR3 extends over 13 amino acids. Germline loops: CDR1 MNHEY, CDR2 SMNVEV (reference sequence). CDR3 sequence: CASSPYYQETQYF. CDR3 nucleotide sequence: TGTGCCAGCAGTCCGTACTACCAAGAGACCCAGTACTTC.

The rearrangement joins TRBV9 to TRBJ1-1; D possibly corresponds to TRBD1 (5 bases). Trimming pared 4 bases from V and 4 bases from J, leaving 17 bases between. This CDR3 contains 15 residues. From germline, CDR1 is SGDLS and CDR2 YYNGEE. The CDR3 protein is CASSPSGGGGTEAFF. DNA for the CDR3: TGTGCCAGCAGCCCTAGCGGGGGTGGGGGCACTGAAGCTTTCTTT.

Only one count was recorded for this clone. One junction end does not reproduce the germline sequence, and a read error may be involved. The rearrangement links TRBV7-7 to TRBJ2-1, with 8 bases lining up with TRBD2. The V gene's germline CDR1 is SSHAT and CDR2 FNYEAQ (reference sequence). The CDR3 length is 15 residues. Written as DNA, the CDR3 is TGTGCTAGCAGCTTAGCGGGGTCTGACTACAATGAGCAGTTCTTC. Amino acid sequence: CASSLAGSDYNEQFF.

The chain employs TRBV7-3 and TRBJ2-4; TRBD2 matches at 13 bases. J gave up 6 bases and V 0 bases, and 11 bases lay outside the gene matches. There are 19 residues in the CDR3. Germline CDR1 is SGHTA and CDR2 is FQGTGA. The CDR3 loop reads CASSLTGLAGNERRNIQYF. CDR3 coding DNA: TGTGCCAGCAGCTTAACGGGACTAGCGGGGAATGAAAGGAGAAACATTCAGTACTTC.

The rearrangement uses TRBV11-2 and TRBJ2-7; D gene uncertain. V gave up 1 base and J gave up 4 bases, with 11 bases separating them. The CDR3 sequence is 14 residues long. Germline V gene data show CDR1 as SGHAT and CDR2 as FQNNGV. CDR3 nucleotides: TGTGCCAGCAGCTTAGTAGGACGGCGGTACGAGCAGTACTTC. Translation: CASSLVGRRYEQYF.

V is TRBV10-3 and J is TRBJ2-7; possibly TRBD2 for D (6 bases). Per germline, CDR1 ENHRY and CDR2 SYGVKD. V lost 11 bases to trimming and J lost 3 bases, with 23 bases between them. The CDR3 length is 15 residues. CDR3 sequence reads: CAPSGCTGRYYEQYF. CDR3 bases: TGTGCCCCCTCAGGATGCACGGGGAGGTACTACGAGCAGTACTTC.

The chain couples TRBV4-3 to TRBJ2-1; a weak D match, TRBD1 (6 bases). Trimming pared 8 bases from V and 1 base from J, leaving 12 bases between. Germline V gene lookup returns CDR1 LGHNA and CDR2 YSLEER. This CDR3 is built from 14 residues. CDR3 protein: CASRRDISYNEQFF. In DNA, the CDR3 is TGCGCCAGCCGACGGGACATTTCCTACAATGAGCAGTTCTTC.

V is TRBV2 and J is TRBJ1-2, with D perhaps TRBD1 (5 bases). The CDR3 extends over 15 amino acids. Trimming removed 7 bases at V and 1 base at J, with 16 bases between. From germline, CDR1 is SNHLY and CDR2 FYNNEI. For the CDR3, the DNA is TGTGCCAGCACCGAGGGGTACAGCGATAACTATGGCTACACCTTC. This encodes CASTEGYSDNYGYTF.

The chain combines TRBV4-3 with TRBJ1-5, with D tentatively TRBD1 (6 bases). The CDR3 length is 15 residues. The germline V gene has CDR1 LGHNA and CDR2 YSLEER. Trimming took off 3 bases at V and 6 bases at J, with 15 bases between the two ends. As DNA, the CDR3 is TGCGCCAGCAGCCAGGATCTTACAGGGTCTCAGCCCCAGCATTTT. Translated, it gives CASSQDLTGSQPQHF.

In the case of this clone: The junction differs from germline at one of its ends, possibly a read error. Other DNA sequences from this sample encode an identical CDR3 as well. J is TRBJ1-2 and V is TRBV25-1, with D possibly being TRBD1 (5 bases). The germline V gene encodes CDR1 MGHDK and CDR2 SYGVNS. The CDR3 covers 14 residues. The CDR3 protein is CASSDSTDPYGYTF. The DNA for the CDR3 is TGTGCCAGTAGTGACTCGACAGACCCCTATGGCTACACCTTC.

The V gene is TRBV5-1, the J gene TRBJ1-1; no firm D call. Germline CDR1 and CDR2: SGHRS and YFSETQ. The V end lost 0 bases, the J end lost 4 bases, and 13 bases lay between the germline ends. CDR3 length equals 15 residues. The CDR3 reads CASSLARRLSTEAFF. DNA for the CDR3: TGCGCCAGCAGCTTGGCCCGACGGTTATCCACTGAAGCTTTCTTT.

V usage is TRBV25-1 and J usage is TRBJ2-6; no definite D call. The CDR3 is 14 residues long. Trimming took off 6 bases at V and 0 bases at J, with 6 bases between the two ends. Germline V CDR1 and CDR2: MGHDK, SYGVNS. CDR3 in DNA: TGTGCCAGCAGGGTTGGCTCTGGGGCCAACGTCCTGACTTTC. It codes for CASRVGSGANVLTF.

The V call is TRBV9, the J call TRBJ2-2, with 13 bases aligning to TRBD2. V was clipped by 2 bases and J by 4 bases; unmatched bases: 8. Germline V gene data show CDR1 as SGDLS and CDR2 as YYNGEE. There are 18 residues in the CDR3. CDR3 DNA sequence: TGTGCCAGCAGCGTGACTAGCGGGGGGCGTAAAAGCACCGGGGAGCTGTTTTTT. This gives the protein CASSVTSGGRKSTGELFF.

The gene calls are TRBV7-8 and TRBJ1-5; D not certain. The germline V gene encodes CDR1 SGHVS and CDR2 FQNEAQ. Trimming shortened V by 1 base and J by 9 bases, and 7 bases separated the two germline ends. CDR3 size: 12 residues. CDR3 sequence: CASSLVLGPQHF. The CDR3 DNA reads as TGTGCCAGCAGCTTAGTGTTAGGGCCCCAGCATTTT.

This clone was seen a single time. The rearrangement links TRBV7-3 to TRBJ1-1; D call uncertain. Trimming removed 2 bases from V and 5 bases from J, with 9 bases in between. This CDR3 is 13 amino acids long. Germline V CDR1 and CDR2: SGHTA, FQGTGA. The CDR3 nucleotides read TGTGCCAGCAGCTTAGGACTGGGGACTGAAGCTTTCTTT. Protein: CASSLGLGTEAFF.

The V call is TRBV9, the J call TRBJ1-4; D not certain. The CDR3 totals 16 residues. Trimming pared 0 bases from V and 3 bases from J, leaving 12 bases between. Germline CDR1 SGDLS, CDR2 YYNGEE. The CDR3, as DNA: TGTGCCAGCAGCGTAGCTGCACATCACCCTAATGAAAAACTGTTTTTT. Its protein is CASSVAAHHPNEKLFF.

The J gene is TRBJ2-1, the V gene TRBV12-5, with TRBD2 matching over 7 bases. The CDR3 runs 16 residues. The V gene end was trimmed by 0 bases and the J gene end by 3 bases; junction bases not matched to a gene: 5. Germline V CDR1 and CDR2: LGHNT, FRNRAP. DNA for the CDR3: TGTGCTAGTGGTTTGGTCCGGGGGGAAATCTACAATGAGCAGTTCTTC. It yields the protein CASGLVRGEIYNEQFF.